These 4 T cell receptor beta chains originate from one sample sequenced in a study of OX40 agonist ivuxolimab in advanced cancers. The method was immunoSEQ multiplex PCR; TCRdb's version includes in-frame clones alone and lacks a portion of them. The sample holds approximately 92,000 clones, under 90% seen once. This specimen was CD4+ or CD8+ T cells sorted from blood, taken in a trial of the OX40 agonist ivuxolimab. These receptors were collected from an adult with an advanced solid tumor such as melanoma, head and neck, liver or kidney cancer.

CDR3 bases: TGCGCCAGCAGCCAAGCACAGGGCTACGAGCAGTACTTC. This codes for CASSQAQGYEQYF. The chain carries TRBV4-3 and TRBJ2-5; tentatively, D is TRBD1 (6 bases). The end of the DNA fits TRBJ2-7 better, so the J call may be wrong. The CDR3 consists of 13 residues. Germline CDR1 and CDR2: LGHNA and YSLEER.

The chain combines TRBV6-6 with TRBJ2-7, with no clear D. V lost 1 base, J lost 0 bases, and 13 bases lay in between. CDR1 and CDR2 (germline): MNHNY, SVGAGI (reference sequence). This CDR3 spans 16 amino acids. CDR3 loop: CASSYFRRASSYEQYF. The DNA for the CDR3 is TGTGCCAGCAGTTACTTTCGACGGGCAAGCTCCTACGAGCAGTACTTC.

V and J are TRBV19 and TRBJ2-1, with 7 bases that match TRBD2. This CDR3 is built from 17 residues. Germline-derived CDR1 and CDR2 are LNHDA and SQIVND (reference sequence). V shed 0 bases and J 1 base; nucleotides not matched to a gene: 6. The CDR3 nucleotides are TGTGCCAGTAGTATAGATCTAGGGGACTATTCCTACAATGAGCAGTTCTTC. As protein: CASSIDLGDYSYNEQFF.

This sequence joins TRBV19 and TRBJ2-5; 13 bases line up with TRBD2. With V trimmed by 1 base and J by 3 bases, 2 bases remained unmatched. Germline V gives CDR1 LNHDA, CDR2 SQIVND (reference sequence). This CDR3 contains 16 residues. The CDR3 nucleotides are TGTGCCAGTAGTATAGCAACTAGCGGGAGGGAAGAGACCCAGTACTTC. Amino acid sequence: CASSIATSGREETQYF.